Described below is a single T cell receptor (beta chain) sequence and its context. No antigen is known for it. One junction end does not reproduce the germline sequence, and a read error may be involved. The data stem from a study of CD8+CD57+ T cells in acquired aplastic anemia. Whole-study findings and limits: For CD8+ Simpson's diversity, patients and controls showed no significant difference.

CDR1 is DFQATT and CDR2 is SNEGSKA in the germline V gene (reference sequence). This CDR3 comprises 13 residues. In patients chosen for sequencing, flow cytometry had shown CD8+CD57+ cell expansion. Each of the patients presented with severe acquired aplastic anemia. No patient had been given any therapy when blood was sampled. The TCR beta profiling, which covered VDJ combination and CDR3 sequence, was carried out using genomic DNA as the template. TCRdb re-analysed the reads in MiXCR, keeping a single row per CDR3 protein. The data hold roughly 290,000 distinct CDR3 sequences, with under 65% observed a single time.

The chain is built from TRBV20-1 and TRBJ1-4; D may be TRBD1 (5 bases). Sequenced material: sorted CD4+, CD8+, or CD8+CD57+ T cells (not recorded which) from PBMCs. This TCR came from a human donor with aplastic anemia. The CDR3 nucleotides are TGCAGTGCGATGGGGGAGGTTGATGAGAAACTGTTTTTT. This encodes CSAMGEVDEKLFF.